The 7 T cell receptor beta chains presented below share a single source sample, sequenced in a study of blood T cells in healthy people across ages. Combining a sample-barcoded 5' primer with a J-beta primer mix, a second PCR ran for about 7 to 11 cycles. TCRdb recomputed calls from the 5' RACE reads with MiXCR, one row per CDR3 protein. The data hold fewer than 1,000,000 distinct CDR3 sequences, with 35% to 50% observed a single time. Sequenced sample: blood. Receptors were obtained from an elderly man in good health.

This chain links TRBV10-3 with TRBJ2-1, with D uncertain. There are 12 residues in the CDR3. Per the germline V gene, CDR1 is ENHRY and CDR2 is SYGVKD. Trimming removed 3 bases at V and 2 bases at J, with 2 bases between. Written as DNA, the CDR3 is TGTGCCATCAGTGATCCCTACAATGAGCAGTTCTTC. It codes for CAISDPYNEQFF.

Ten or more counts support this clonotype. This chain joins TRBV5-1 and TRBJ2-5; TRBD2 might be the D (6 bases). V was clipped by 4 bases and J by 1 base, with 11 bases between them. This CDR3 has 14 amino acids. Germline assignment: CDR1 SGHRS and CDR2 YFSETQ. Written as DNA, the CDR3 is TGCGCCAGCAGCCCCTTGGGGGGCCAAGAGACCCAGTACTTC. Residues: CASSPLGGQETQYF.

The chain couples TRBV15 to TRBJ2-1; D is unclear. The CDR3 is 13 residues long. V lost 0 bases, J lost 2 bases, and 2 bases lay in between. Germline CDR1 reads LNHNV; CDR2 reads YYDKDF (reference sequence). CDR3 amino acids: CATSRDTYNEQFF. The CDR3 DNA reads TGTGCCACCAGCAGAGATACCTACAATGAGCAGTTCTTC.

Notes on this clonotype: Possible read error: a much larger clone is one base away. This sequence joins TRBV12-3 or TRBV12-4 and TRBJ2-1, with D hard to call. The CDR3 totals 14 residues. The V end lost 5 bases, the J end lost 6 bases, and 14 bases lay between the germline ends. The CDR3, as DNA: TGTGCCAGCAGTCGACGCACTTGGGCCAATGAGCAGTTCTTC. This codes for CASSRRTWANEQFF.

The rearrangement uses TRBV2 and TRBJ2-7; possibly TRBD1 for D (5 bases). There are 13 residues in the CDR3. Germline values: CDR1 SNHLY, CDR2 FYNNEI. Trimming cost V 7 bases and J 5 bases, with 15 bases left between them. The CDR3 spells CASTQGLINEQYF. CDR3 sequence (DNA): TGTGCCAGCACCCAGGGCCTTATCAACGAGCAGTACTTC.

In its sample, this clonotype was seen a few times. V is TRBV29-1 and J is TRBJ2-1; D gene uncertain. With 2 bases removed from V and 4 bases from J, the gap between germline ends came to 3 bases. The CDR3 has 11 residues. Germline values: CDR1 SQVTM, CDR2 ANQGSEA. The DNA for the CDR3 is TGCAGCGTTGAAAGGTACAATGAGCAGTTCTTC. Amino acids: CSVERYNEQFF.

There are a few counts of this clonotype. The chain has TRBV29-1 and TRBJ2-5, with D possibly being TRBD1 (6 bases). V was shortened by 7 bases and J by 1 base, with 16 bases between the two germline ends. Per germline, CDR1 SQVTM and CDR2 ANQGSEA. The CDR3 loop spans 14 amino acids. CDR3 region: CSAPGVGVQETQYF. CDR3 bases: TGCAGCGCACCAGGGGTAGGGGTCCAAGAGACCCAGTACTTC.